This T cell receptor beta chain was found in a study of untreated major depressive disorder. Per germline, CDR1 ENHRY and CDR2 SYGVKD. V was pared by 4 bases and J by 0 bases, with 14 bases of the junction left unmatched. The CDR3 runs 18 residues. Controls scored 5 or less on a depressive symptom inventory and never had mood disorders. Participants with major medical conditions, Axis I/II comorbidities, regular medication or illicit drug use were excluded. Thawed PBMCs underwent magnetic negative selection for CD4+ T cells. Study-wide results and limits: TRBV05-01 (Vbeta 5.1) usage was higher in CD4+ T cells of depressed patients than controls.

Assay: immunoSEQ multiplex PCR; the TCRdb copy retains only in-frame clones and omits some. The sample records approximately 20,000 clones, around 87% being singletons. Turning to this clone: Its antigen is still unknown.

This TCR was sampled from a woman between 25 and 40 years old in good health. The sample taken for sequencing was CD4+ T cells from PBMCs. The rearrangement links TRBV10-3 to TRBJ1-2; 7 bases agree with TRBD1. The CDR3 DNA follows: TGTGCCATCAGTGGGTCCTCTGGGACAGCGGAAGCTAACTATGGCTACACCTTC. Protein product: CAISGSSGTAEANYGYTF.